The source of this T cell receptor (beta chain) is a study of monozygotic twins with inflammatory bowel disease. The CDR3 sequence is 14 residues long. Germline CDR1 is SGHTA and CDR2 is FQGNSA. Following a re-call of the 5' RACE reads, TCRdb has one entry per CDR3 protein and lacks DNA. The clone table shows nearly 450,000 distinct CDR3 sequences, with the ten largest holding roughly 2.3%. This receptor was identified in a human donor with ulcerative colitis or Crohn's disease, or a healthy co-twin of an affected twin (not recorded which). Sequenced material: blood. The V gene is TRBV7-2, the J gene TRBJ1-3; TCRdb designates TRBD1, a call that cannot be tested without DNA. The chain's CDR3 is CASSPTGAGNTIYF.